This TCR beta chain stems from a study of blood T cell repertoires in COVID-19. Study-level information: Material from acute and convalescent COVID-19 was sourced from the United States, Italy and Spain. PBMCs, B-cell-depleted T cells, or T cells provided the cDNA or gDNA that made up the material.

CDR3 size: 14 residues. With 3 bases removed from V and 9 bases from J, the gap between germline ends came to 17 bases. Germline CDR1 is ENHRY and CDR2 is SYGVKD. Source study methods: The assay estimated nucleated cells by amplifying reference gene primers. Using immunoSEQ multiplex PCR, the repertoire was profiled, and TCRdb retains in-frame clones only, with some absent. Clone size and V and J calls were adopted from that table, with D and trimming inferred from the DNA. The top ten hold 3.5% to 4% of the sample, which has approximately 94,000 clones, around nine tenths seen once. The genes are TRBV10-3 and TRBJ2-5; perhaps TRBD2 as D (6 bases). The material sequenced was peripheral blood. The sequence was collected from a woman aged 45-65 years in a cohort sampled during active COVID-19. This CDR3 reads CAISDGGTGVAQYF. DNA of the CDR3: TGTGCCATCAGTGACGGCGGGACCGGGGTCGCCCAGTACTTC.